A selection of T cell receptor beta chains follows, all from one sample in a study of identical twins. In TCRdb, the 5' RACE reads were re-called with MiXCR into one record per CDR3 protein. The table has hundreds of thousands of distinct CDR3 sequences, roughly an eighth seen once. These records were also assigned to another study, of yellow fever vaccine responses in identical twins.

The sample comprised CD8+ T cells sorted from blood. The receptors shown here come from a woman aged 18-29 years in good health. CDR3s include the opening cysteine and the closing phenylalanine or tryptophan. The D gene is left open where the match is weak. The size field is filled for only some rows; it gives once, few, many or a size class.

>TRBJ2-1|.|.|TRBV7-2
TGTGCCAGCAGCTTACACCCAAGCTCCTACAATGAGCAGTTCTTC
CASSLHPSSYNEQFF
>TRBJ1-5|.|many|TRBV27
TGTGCCAGCGGCGGGTACAATCAGCCCCAGCATTTT
CASGGYNQPQHF
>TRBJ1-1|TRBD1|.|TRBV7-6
TGTGCCAGCAGCTTAGGCGGACAGGGTGGGGACACTGAAGCTTTCTTT
CASSLGGQGGDTEAFF
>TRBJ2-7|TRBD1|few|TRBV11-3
TGTGCCAGCAGCCCCCGACAGGGGGTGTTAAACTCCTACGAGCAGTACTTC
CASSPRQGVLNSYEQYF
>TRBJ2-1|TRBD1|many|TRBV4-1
TGCGCCAGCAGCTATGGACAGGGGTCATACAATGAGCAGTTCTTC
CASSYGQGSYNEQFF
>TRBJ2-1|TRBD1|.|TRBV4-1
TGCGCCAGCAGCCCTTGGACAGGGGGGAACTCCTACAATGAGCAGTTCTTC
CASSPWTGGNSYNEQFF
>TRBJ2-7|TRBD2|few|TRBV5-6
TGTGCCAGCAGCTCAGGGACTAGCGGGGCTCCCTACGAGCAGTACTTC
CASSSGTSGAPYEQYF
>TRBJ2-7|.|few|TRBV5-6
TGTGCCAGCAGCTTGGTTGGGGCGGGCCTCTCCTACGAGCAGTACTTC
CASSLVGAGLSYEQYF
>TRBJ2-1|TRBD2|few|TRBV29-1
TGCAGCGTTGCCGGGACTAGCGGGCCGAGCTCCTACAATGAGCAGTTCTTC
CSVAGTSGPSSYNEQFF
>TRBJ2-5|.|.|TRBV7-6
TGTGCCAGCAAGGATTCAGGCAGGGAGACCCAGTACTTC
CASKDSGRETQYF
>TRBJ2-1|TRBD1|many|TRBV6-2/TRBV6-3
TGTGCCAGCAGTTACTCGGGACAGGGGGCAGCTGACGAGTTCTTC
CASSYSGQGAADEFF
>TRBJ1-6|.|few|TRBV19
TGTGCCAGTAGCCGTAACACCGCCATTGGTTCACCCCTCCACTTT
CASSRNTAIGSPLHF
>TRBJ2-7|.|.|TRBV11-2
TGTGCCAGCAGCCTCCGATACGAGCAGTACTTC
CASSLRYEQYF
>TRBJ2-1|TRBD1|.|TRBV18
TGTGCCAGCTCACCGGAACGGGACAGCGGAAATGAGCAGTTCTTC
CASSPERDSGNEQFF
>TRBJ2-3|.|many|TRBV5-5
TGTGCCAGCAGCACCCACCGTAGCACAGATACGCAGTATTTT
CASSTHRSTDTQYF
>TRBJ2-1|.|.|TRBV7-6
TGTGCCAGCAGCTTACTGTGGGGTACGGGGAGGTCGGACAATGAGCAGTTCTTC
CASSLLWGTGRSDNEQFF
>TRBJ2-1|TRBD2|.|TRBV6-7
TGTGCCAGCAAAGCGGGAGGGGGCTACAATGAGCAGTTCTTC
CASKAGGGYNEQFF
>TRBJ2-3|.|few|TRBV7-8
TGTGCCAGCAGCTATACCCCCAGCACTAGCACAGATACGCAGTATTTT
CASSYTPSTSTDTQYF
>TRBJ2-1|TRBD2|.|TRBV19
TGTGCCAGTAAGCCTAGCGGGTTAAGCTCCTACAATGAGCAGTTCTTC
CASKPSGLSSYNEQFF
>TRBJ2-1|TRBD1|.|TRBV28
TGTGCCATCGAGGACGGGACAGGGTCACGAGAGCAGTTCTTC
CAIEDGTGSREQFF
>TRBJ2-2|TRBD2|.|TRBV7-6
TGTGCCAGCAGCGCCCAGACTAGCGGGGTGAACACCGGGGAGCTGTTTTTT
CASSAQTSGVNTGELFF
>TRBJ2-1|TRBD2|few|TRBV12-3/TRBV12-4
TGTGCCAGCAGTGCTTTTGGTAGCGGGAGTCCGTTAGATGAGCAGTTCTTC
CASSAFGSGSPLDEQFF
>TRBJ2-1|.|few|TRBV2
TGTGCCAGCAGGCGGGGACGGACCTCTATCAATGAGCAGTTCTTC
CASRRGRTSINEQFF
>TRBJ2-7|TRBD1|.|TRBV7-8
TGTGCCAGCAGCTTACCGGGGACAGAACCCTACGAGCAGTACTTC
CASSLPGTEPYEQYF
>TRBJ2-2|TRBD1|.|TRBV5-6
TGTGCCAGCAGCTCCCTTAGACAGGGACAGAACACCGGGGAGCTGTTTTTT
CASSSLRQGQNTGELFF
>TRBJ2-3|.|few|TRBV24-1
TGTGCCACCAGTCGGCGAGCGGGCAGCACAGATACGCAGTATTTT
CATSRRAGSTDTQYF
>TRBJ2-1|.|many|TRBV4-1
TGCGCCAGCAGCCACTACAATGAGCAGTTCTTC
CASSHYNEQFF
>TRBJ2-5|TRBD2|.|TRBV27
TGTGCCAGCAGTCCCGTGGGTAGCGGGGGCCCGGAGACCCAGTACTTC
CASSPVGSGGPETQYF
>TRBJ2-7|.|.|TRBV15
TGTGCCACGTCCGATGTAACCTACGAGCAGTACTTC
CATSDVTYEQYF
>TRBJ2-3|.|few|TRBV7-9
TGTGCCAGCAGCCCCCTCACCGTGGAGGCAGATACGCAGTATTTT
CASSPLTVEADTQYF
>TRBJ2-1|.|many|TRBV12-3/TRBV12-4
TGTGCCACCATTTTGGGACGGGCGAACTTGTACAATGAGCAGTTCTTC
CATILGRANLYNEQFF